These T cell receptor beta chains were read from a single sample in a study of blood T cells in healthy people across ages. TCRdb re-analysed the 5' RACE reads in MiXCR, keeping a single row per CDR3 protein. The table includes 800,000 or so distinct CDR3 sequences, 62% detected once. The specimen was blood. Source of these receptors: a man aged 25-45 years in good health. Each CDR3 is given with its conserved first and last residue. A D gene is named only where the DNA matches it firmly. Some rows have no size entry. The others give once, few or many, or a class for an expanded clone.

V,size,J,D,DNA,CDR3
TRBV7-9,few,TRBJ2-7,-,TGTGCCAGCAGCGCCCCTATGGGTCCCTACGAGCAGTACTTC,CASSAPMGPYEQYF
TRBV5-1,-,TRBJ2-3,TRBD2,TGCGCCAGCAGTCCCGGACTAGAGGGTACGCAGTATTTT,CASSPGLEGTQYF
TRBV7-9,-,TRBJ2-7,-,TGTGCCAGCAGCCCCCGGGGAGGGGGCTTCCAACCCCTCGAGCAGTACTTC,CASSPRGGGFQPLEQYF
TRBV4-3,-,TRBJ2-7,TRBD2,TGCGCCAGCAGCCAAGATGGTGGTAGGGGAGGGGCCTACGAGCAGTACTTC,CASSQDGGRGGAYEQYF
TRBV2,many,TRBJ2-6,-,TGTGCCAGCAGTCCTTCCTCTGGGGCCAACGTCCTGACTTTC,CASSPSSGANVLTF
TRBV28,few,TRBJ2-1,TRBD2,TGTGCCAGCAGTCCGAGGACTAGCGGGGGGGCCAATGAGCAGTTCTTC,CASSPRTSGGANEQFF
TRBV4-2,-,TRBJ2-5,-,TGTGCCAGCAGCCAAGCCCCAGCTAGAGGAGAGACCCAGTACTTC,CASSQAPARGETQYF
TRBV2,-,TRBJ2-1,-,TGTGCCAGCAGGGTAGCGTACAATGAGCAGTTCTTC,CASRVAYNEQFF
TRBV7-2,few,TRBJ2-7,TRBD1,TGTGCCAGCAGCTCTCGGGACAGGGGGCCCTACGAGCAGTACTTC,CASSSRDRGPYEQYF
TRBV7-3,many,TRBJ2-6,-,TGTGCCAGCAGTGGGGTCTCTGGGGCCAACGTCCTGACTTTC,CASSGVSGANVLTF
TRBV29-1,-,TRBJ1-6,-,TGCAGCGTTCGGGAGAGCGAGTATTCACCCCTCCACTTT,CSVRESEYSPLHF
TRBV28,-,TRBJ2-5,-,TGTGCCAGCAGTTCACGGGCTACCCAAGAGACCCAGTACTTC,CASSSRATQETQYF
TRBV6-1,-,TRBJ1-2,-,TGTGCCAGCAGCCTCGATAAGTATGGCTACACCTTC,CASSLDKYGYTF
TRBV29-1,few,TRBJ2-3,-,TGCAGCGTTGAAGAGGGGAAGGGGGCAGATACGCAGTATTTT,CSVEEGKGADTQYF
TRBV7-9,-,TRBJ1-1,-,TGTGCCAGCAGCTTAGTCGGGCATATAGGCACTGAAGCTTTCTTT,CASSLVGHIGTEAFF
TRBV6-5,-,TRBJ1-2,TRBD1,TGTGCCAGCAGTTACTCCGGGACAGGGGCATTCTATGGCTACACCTTC,CASSYSGTGAFYGYTF